This entry concerns a single TCR beta chain. This specimen belongs to a study of blood T cell repertoires in COVID-19. Study-level background: The samples span acute and convalescent COVID-19 from the United States, Italy and Spain. In each case, the material was cDNA or gDNA derived from T cells, B-cell-depleted T cells, or PBMCs.

Authors' methods: Using reference gene primer amplification, nucleated cell counts were estimated. Profiled with immunoSEQ multiplex PCR; TCRdb holds only in-frame clones, not every one. That table gives V, J and clone size, and the DNA gave D and trimming. The sample yields 64,000 or so clones, more than 75% seen once. The TCR comes from a man aged 80 or over with acute or convalescent COVID-19. Sequenced: peripheral blood.

CDR3 nucleotide sequence: TGTGCCAGCTCACCCATAGCGGGAGGAGGGAATGAGCAGTTCTTC. Protein product: CASSPIAGGGNEQFF. V usage is TRBV18 and J usage is TRBJ2-1; TRBD2 aligns across 10 bases. Trimming cost V 3 bases and J 7 bases; bases outside gene matches: 6. CDR3 length: 15 amino acids. Germline V gene sequence: CDR1 KGHSH, CDR2 LQKENI.